Given below is one TCR beta chain in context. Its antigen is unknown. The source of the sample is a study of T-cell memory formation after mild COVID-19. About the study: In these data, TCR clusters were largely donor specific.

Study-level results: The CD4+ clones that contracted clustered mainly within CM and EM, and the CD8+ clones concentrated in EMRA. Day 15 to 85 contracting clones showed balanced CD4/CD8; later expanders leaned CD4+. Some clones that responded were present in memory (sampled pre-infection), which suggests cross-reactive memory joined.

TCRdb called the 5' RACE reads again in MiXCR, with one record for every CDR3 protein. Among under 50,000 distinct CDR3 sequences listed, 8% to 10% were seen once. Trimming shortened V by 3 bases and J by 2 bases, and 13 bases separated the two germline ends. The germline V gene encodes CDR1 KGHDR and CDR2 SFDVKD. The CDR3 runs 16 residues. The gene calls are TRBV24-1 and TRBJ1-3, with D possibly TRBD1 on 5 matching bases. This TCR derives from an adult woman who had mild COVID-19 (a few samples of this study predate the infection). Cell type and time point are not known. The source material was PBMCs or a T cell subset sorted from them (not recorded which). CDR3 residues: CATSDHRGGAGNTIYF. As DNA, the CDR3 is TGTGCCACCAGTGATCACCGGGGGGGAGCTGGAAACACCATATATTTT.